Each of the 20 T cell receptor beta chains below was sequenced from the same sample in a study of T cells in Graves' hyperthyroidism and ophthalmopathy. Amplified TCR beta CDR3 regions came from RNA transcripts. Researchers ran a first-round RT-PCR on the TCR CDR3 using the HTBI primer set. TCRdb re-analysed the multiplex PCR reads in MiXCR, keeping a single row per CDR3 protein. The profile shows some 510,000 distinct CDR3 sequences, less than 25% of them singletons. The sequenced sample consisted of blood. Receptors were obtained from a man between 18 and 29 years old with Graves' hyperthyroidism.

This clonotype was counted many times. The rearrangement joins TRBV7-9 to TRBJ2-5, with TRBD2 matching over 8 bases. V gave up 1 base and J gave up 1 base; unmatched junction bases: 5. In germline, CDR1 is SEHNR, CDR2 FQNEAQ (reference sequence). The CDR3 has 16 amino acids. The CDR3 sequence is CASSLVRGTSQETQYF. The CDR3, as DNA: TGTGCCAGCAGCTTAGTGAGGGGGACTAGCCAAGAGACCCAGTACTTC. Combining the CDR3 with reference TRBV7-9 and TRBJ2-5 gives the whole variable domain DTGVSQNPRHKITKRGQNVTFRCDPISEHNRLYWYRQTLGQGPEFLTYFQNEAQLEKSRLLSDRFSAERPKGSFSTLEIQRTEQGDSAMYLCASSLVRGTSQETQYFGPGTRLLVL.

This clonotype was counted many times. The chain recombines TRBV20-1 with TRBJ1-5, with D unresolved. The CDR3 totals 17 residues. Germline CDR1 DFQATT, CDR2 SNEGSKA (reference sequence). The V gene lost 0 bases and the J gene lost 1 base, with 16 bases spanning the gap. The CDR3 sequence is CSARDPTPWRSNQPQHF. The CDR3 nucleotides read TGCAGTGCTAGAGATCCAACCCCCTGGAGGAGCAATCAGCCCCAGCATTTT.

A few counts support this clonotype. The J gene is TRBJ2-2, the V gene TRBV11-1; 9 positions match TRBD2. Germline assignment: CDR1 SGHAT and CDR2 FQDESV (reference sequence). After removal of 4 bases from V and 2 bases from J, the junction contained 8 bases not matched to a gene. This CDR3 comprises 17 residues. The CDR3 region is CASSSRPSGENTGELFF. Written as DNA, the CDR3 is TGTGCCAGCAGCTCCCGCCCTAGCGGGGAAAACACCGGGGAGCTGTTTTTT.

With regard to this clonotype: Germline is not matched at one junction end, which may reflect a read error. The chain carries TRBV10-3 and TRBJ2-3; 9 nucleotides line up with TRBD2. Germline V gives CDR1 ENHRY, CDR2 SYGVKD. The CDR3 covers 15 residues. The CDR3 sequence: CASSERLAATDTQYF. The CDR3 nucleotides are TGTGCCAGCAGTGAGCGACTAGCGGCCACAGATACGCAGTATTTT.

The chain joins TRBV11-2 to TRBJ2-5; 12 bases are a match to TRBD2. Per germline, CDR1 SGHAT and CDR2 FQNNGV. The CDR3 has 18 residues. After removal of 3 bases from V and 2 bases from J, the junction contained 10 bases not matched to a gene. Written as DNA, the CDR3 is TGTGCCAGCAGCTTTCTCCTCCTACTAGCGGGGGGACAAGAGACCCAGTACTTC. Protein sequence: CASSFLLLLAGGQETQYF.

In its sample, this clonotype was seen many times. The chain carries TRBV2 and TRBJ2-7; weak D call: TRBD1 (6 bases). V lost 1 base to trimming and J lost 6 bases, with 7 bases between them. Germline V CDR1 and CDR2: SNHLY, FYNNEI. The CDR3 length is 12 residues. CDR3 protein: CASSEGQAEQYF. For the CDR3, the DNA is TGTGCCAGCAGTGAAGGACAGGCCGAGCAGTACTTC.

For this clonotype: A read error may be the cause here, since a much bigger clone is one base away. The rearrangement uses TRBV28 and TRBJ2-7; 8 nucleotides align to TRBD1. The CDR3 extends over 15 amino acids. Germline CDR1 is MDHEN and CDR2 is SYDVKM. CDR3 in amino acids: CVSSSIGQGPYEQYF. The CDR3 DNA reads TGTGTCAGCAGCAGCATTGGACAGGGACCCTACGAGCAGTACTTC.

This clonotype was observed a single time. In DNA form, the CDR3 reads TGCGCCAGCAGTGAGTCATTGCTAGCGGGGTACGGCGAGCAGTACTTC. This sequence encodes CASSESLLAGYGEQYF. This chain uses TRBV10-1 with TRBJ2-7; 9 nucleotides match TRBD2. The germline V gene encodes CDR1 WNHNN and CDR2 SYGVQD (reference sequence). This CDR3 is built from 16 residues. Trimming removed 0 bases from V and 6 bases from J; junction bases left unmatched: 9.

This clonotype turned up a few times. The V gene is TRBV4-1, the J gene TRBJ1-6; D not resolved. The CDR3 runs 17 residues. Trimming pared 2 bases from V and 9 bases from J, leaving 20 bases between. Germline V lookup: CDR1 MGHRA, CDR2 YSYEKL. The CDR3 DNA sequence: TGCGCCAGCAGCCAAACTCCCTCTGGAGGACTTACTTCACCCCTCCACTTT. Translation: CASSQTPSGGLTSPLHF.

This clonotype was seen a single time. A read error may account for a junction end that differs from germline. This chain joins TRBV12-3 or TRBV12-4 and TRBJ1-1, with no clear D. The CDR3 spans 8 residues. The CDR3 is CASSPREF. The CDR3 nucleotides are TGTGCCAGCAGTCCGAGGGAATTT.

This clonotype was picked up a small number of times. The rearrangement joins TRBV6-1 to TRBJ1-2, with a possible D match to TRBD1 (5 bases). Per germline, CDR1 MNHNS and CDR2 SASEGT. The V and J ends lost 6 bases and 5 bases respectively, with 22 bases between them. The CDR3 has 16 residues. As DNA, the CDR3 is TGTGCCAGCAGCGAGTTACGGACACCCGACGGATATGGCTACACCTTC. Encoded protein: CASSELRTPDGYGYTF.

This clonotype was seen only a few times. The CDR3 reads CASSLGRWAGELFF. CDR3 DNA: TGTGCCAGCAGCTTAGGCCGGTGGGCCGGGGAGCTGTTTTTT. J is TRBJ2-2 and V is TRBV7-9; D is unresolved. V was clipped by 1 base and J by 6 bases, with 9 bases between them. The CDR3 runs 14 residues. The germline CDR1 and CDR2 sequences are SEHNR and FQNEAQ (reference sequence).

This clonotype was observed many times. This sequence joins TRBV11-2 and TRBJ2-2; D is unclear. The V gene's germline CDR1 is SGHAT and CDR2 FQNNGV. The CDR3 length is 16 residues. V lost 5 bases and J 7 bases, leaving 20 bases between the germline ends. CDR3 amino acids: CASSLGKPPDGGELFF. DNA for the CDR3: TGTGCCAGCAGCCTGGGGAAACCTCCTGACGGCGGGGAGCTGTTTTTT. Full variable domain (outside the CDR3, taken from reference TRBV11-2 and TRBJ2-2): EAGVAQSPRYKIIEKRQSVAFWCNPISGHATLYWYQQILGQGPKLLIQFQNNGVVDDSQLPKDRFSAERLKGVDSTLKIQPAKLEDSAVYLCASSLGKPPDGGELFFGEGSRLTVL.

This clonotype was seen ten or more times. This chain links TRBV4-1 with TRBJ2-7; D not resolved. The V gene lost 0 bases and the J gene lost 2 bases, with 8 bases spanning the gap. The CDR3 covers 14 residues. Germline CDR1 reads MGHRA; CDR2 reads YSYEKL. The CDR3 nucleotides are TGCGCCAGCAGCCAAGAGGGCGGAACCTACGAGCAGTACTTC. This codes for CASSQEGGTYEQYF.

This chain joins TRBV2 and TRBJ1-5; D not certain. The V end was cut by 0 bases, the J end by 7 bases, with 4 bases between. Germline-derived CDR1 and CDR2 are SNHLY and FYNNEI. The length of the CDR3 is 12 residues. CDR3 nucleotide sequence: TGTGCCAGCAGTGAAGCTGCCCAGCCCCAGCATTTT. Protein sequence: CASSEAAQPQHF.

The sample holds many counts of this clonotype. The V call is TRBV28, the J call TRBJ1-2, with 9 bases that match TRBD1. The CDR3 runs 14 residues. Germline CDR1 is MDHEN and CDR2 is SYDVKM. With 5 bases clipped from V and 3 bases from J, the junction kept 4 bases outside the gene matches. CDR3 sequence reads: CASSLGTGHYGYTF. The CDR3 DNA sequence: TGTGCCAGCAGTCTGGGGACAGGGCACTATGGCTACACCTTC.

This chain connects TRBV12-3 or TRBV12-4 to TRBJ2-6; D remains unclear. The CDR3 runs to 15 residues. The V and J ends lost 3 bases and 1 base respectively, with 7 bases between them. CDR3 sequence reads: CASSLFRSGANVLTF. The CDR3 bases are TGTGCCAGCAGTTTGTTTAGGTCTGGGGCCAACGTCCTGACTTTC.

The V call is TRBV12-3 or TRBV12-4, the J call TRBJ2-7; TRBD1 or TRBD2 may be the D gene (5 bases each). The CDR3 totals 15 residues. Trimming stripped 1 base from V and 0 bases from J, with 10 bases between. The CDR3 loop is CASSLGGSLSYEQYF. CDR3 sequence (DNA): TGTGCCAGCAGTTTAGGGGGGAGCCTCTCCTACGAGCAGTACTTC.

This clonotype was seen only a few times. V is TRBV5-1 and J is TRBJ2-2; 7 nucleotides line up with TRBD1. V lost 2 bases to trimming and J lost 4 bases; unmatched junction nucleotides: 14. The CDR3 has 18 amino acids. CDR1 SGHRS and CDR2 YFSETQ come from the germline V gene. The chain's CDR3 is CASSFKPTTGPITGELFF. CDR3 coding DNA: TGCGCCAGCAGCTTCAAACCCACGACAGGGCCGATCACCGGGGAGCTGTTTTTT.

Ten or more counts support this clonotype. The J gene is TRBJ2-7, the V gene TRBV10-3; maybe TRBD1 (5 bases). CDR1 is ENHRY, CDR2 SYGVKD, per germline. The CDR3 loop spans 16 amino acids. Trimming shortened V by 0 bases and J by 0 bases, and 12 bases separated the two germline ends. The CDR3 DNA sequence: TGTGCCATCAGTGAGTCGGACATCGTAAGCTCCTACGAGCAGTACTTC. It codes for CAISESDIVSSYEQYF.